This passage covers 28 T cell receptor beta chains from one sample sequenced in a study of blood T cell repertoires in COVID-19. The protocol was immunoSEQ multiplex PCR, while the TCRdb copy is restricted to in-frame clones and leaves out a portion. The top ten hold approximately 6% of the sample, which has more than 95,000 clones, roughly 90% seen once. Sequenced material: peripheral blood. All receptors come from a human donor in a cohort sampled during active COVID-19.

This chain connects TRBV19 to TRBJ1-3, with D possibly matching TRBD1 (5 bases). The CDR3 sequence is 15 residues long. In germline, CDR1 is LNHDA, CDR2 SQIVND (reference sequence). The germline V and J ends were trimmed by 0 bases and 4 bases, with 10 bases remaining between them. CDR3 region: CASSIEGAPGNTIYF. CDR3 nucleotide sequence: TGTGCCAGTAGTATAGAAGGGGCGCCGGGAAACACCATATATTTT. Drawing the rest from reference TRBV19 and TRBJ1-3, the complete variable domain is DGGITQSPKYLFRKEGQNVTLSCEQNLNHDAMYWYRQDPGQGLRLIYYSQIVNDFQKGDIAEGYSVSREKKESFPLTVTSAQKNPTAFYLCASSIEGAPGNTIYFGEGSWLTVV.

The J gene is TRBJ1-4, the V gene TRBV5-6; 7 bases fit TRBD1. The V and J ends lost 1 base and 6 bases, in that order; junction bases with no gene match: 9. CDR3 length: 16 residues. Germline V gene data show CDR1 as SGHDT and CDR2 as YYEEEE. This chain's CDR3 is CASSLNADREYEKLFF. CDR3 coding DNA: TGTGCCAGCAGCTTGAACGCCGACAGGGAGTATGAAAAACTGTTTTTT.

V gene TRBV7-9 combines with J gene TRBJ2-3, with D maybe TRBD1 (5 bases). CDR3 length: 16 amino acids. Germline V gives CDR1 SEHNR, CDR2 FQNEAQ (reference sequence). V lost 5 bases to trimming and J lost 2 bases, with 17 bases between them. For the CDR3, the DNA is TGTGCCAGCAGCCCCCTCGTTGGACAAACCACAGATACGCAGTATTTT. It yields the protein CASSPLVGQTTDTQYF.

This chain connects TRBV21-1 to TRBJ2-1; the table's TRBD1 call for D was not verified on the DNA. TRBV21-1 is tagged as a pseudogene. The CDR3 consists of 16 residues. CDR3: CASSKTRDRSVPEQFF. CDR3 DNA sequence: TGTGCCAGCAGCAAGACCCGGGACAGGTCGGTTCCTGAGCAGTTCTTC.

V is TRBV12-3 or TRBV12-4 and J is TRBJ1-1, with TRBD1 as a possible D gene (6 bases). The CDR3 is made up of 13 amino acids. Trimming left V 9 bases short and J 5 bases short, with 16 bases between. As DNA, the CDR3 is TGTGCCAGTACCCCGGGACAAAGGACTGAAGCTTTCTTT. Residues: CASTPGQRTEAFF.

The rearrangement uses TRBV7-8 and TRBJ2-7, with a possible D match to TRBD2 (5 bases). Looked up from germline, CDR1 is SGHVS and CDR2 is FQNEAQ. CDR3 size: 13 residues. With 4 bases removed from V and 7 bases from J, the gap between germline ends came to 14 bases. CDR3 DNA: TGTGCCAGCAGCTGGCCGATAGAGGGAGAGCAGTACTTC. This gives the protein CASSWPIEGEQYF.

The genes are TRBV12-3 or TRBV12-4 and TRBJ1-6, with D hard to call. Trimming removed 6 bases at V and 9 bases at J, with 12 bases between. This CDR3 comprises 13 residues. This chain's CDR3 is CASSAREPSPLHF. In nucleotides, the CDR3 is TGTGCCAGCAGCGCTAGGGAGCCTTCACCCCTCCACTTT.

This chain uses TRBV4-3 with TRBJ2-7; D is possibly TRBD2 (5 bases). Deletions cut 0 bases from V and 5 bases from J, with 11 bases between. Germline loops: CDR1 LGHNA, CDR2 YSLEER. The CDR3 spans 14 residues. CDR3 DNA: TGCGCCAGCAGCCAAGATTTCGAGGGAGACGAGCAGTACTTC. Its translation: CASSQDFEGDEQYF.

V and J are TRBV14 and TRBJ2-1; a weak D match, TRBD2 (7 bases). Trimming left V 5 bases short and J 7 bases short, with 18 bases between. This CDR3 is 15 amino acids long. Germline V gene lookup returns CDR1 SGHDN and CDR2 FVKESK. The CDR3 DNA reads TGTGCCAGCAGCGTGATGGGGGGGCGCTGGAATGAGCAGTTCTTC. Its protein is CASSVMGGRWNEQFF.

Regarding this clone: This CDR3 is also generated by other DNA sequences in the sample. The chain has TRBV5-1 and TRBJ1-1; possible D gene TRBD1, 5 bases. The CDR3 is 13 amino acids. V lost 2 bases and J 2 bases, leaving 7 bases between the germline ends. CDR1 and CDR2 (germline): SGHRS, YFSETQ. The CDR3 DNA reads as TGCGCCAGCAGCTTTGACAGAAACACTGAAGCTTTCTTT. It encodes CASSFDRNTEAFF.

The chain employs TRBV24-1 and TRBJ2-1, with 10 bases matching TRBD1. The V and J ends lost 4 bases and 4 bases, in that order; junction bases with no gene match: 9. The germline gives CDR1 KGHDR, CDR2 SFDVKD. The CDR3 has 17 amino acids. The DNA for the CDR3 is TGTGCCACCAGTGAAAGTTTGGACAGGGGGATTTACAATGAGCAGTTCTTC. It is translated as CATSESLDRGIYNEQFF.

The chain links TRBV5-1 to TRBJ1-1, with TRBD1 matching 7 bases. Looked up from germline, CDR1 is SGHRS and CDR2 is YFSETQ. V lost 4 bases, J lost 1 base, and 10 bases stayed unmatched. The CDR3 loop spans 16 amino acids. The CDR3 here is CASSARQGARNTEAFF. The CDR3 nucleotides read TGCGCCAGCAGCGCGCGACAGGGTGCTCGGAACACTGAAGCTTTCTTT. The full variable domain, its missing parts supplied by reference TRBV5-1 and TRBJ1-1, is KAGVTQTPRYLIKTRGQQVTLSCSPISGHRSVSWYQQTPGQGLQFLFEYFSETQRNKGNFPGRFSGRQFSNSRSEMNVSTLELGDSALYLCASSARQGARNTEAFFGQGTRLTVV.

The chain uses TRBV5-1 and TRBJ1-1, with a weak D call TRBD1 (5 bases). The CDR3 length is 15 residues. The germline V gene has CDR1 SGHRS and CDR2 YFSETQ. V lost 0 bases and J lost 3, with 12 bases in between. The CDR3 is CASSLVVGGDTEAFF. CDR3 coding DNA: TGCGCCAGCAGCTTGGTGGTTGGGGGGGACACTGAAGCTTTCTTT.

The chain links TRBV27 to TRBJ2-7, with TRBD1 matching over 8 bases. The V and J ends lost 8 bases and 5 bases, in that order; junction bases with no gene match: 5. The germline V gene has CDR1 MNHEY and CDR2 SMNVEV (reference sequence). This CDR3 spans 12 amino acids. Written as DNA, the CDR3 is TGTGCCAGCTGGGCAGGGGGCCACGAGCAGTACTTC. It specifies CASWAGGHEQYF.

The V and J genes are TRBV24-1 and TRBJ1-5; no definite D call. The length of the CDR3 is 12 residues. The V gene lost 3 bases and the J gene lost 4 bases, with 3 bases spanning the gap. The germline V gene has CDR1 KGHDR and CDR2 SFDVKD. In DNA, the CDR3 is TGTGCCACCAGTGATCAGAATCAGCCCCAGCATTTT. Protein product: CATSDQNQPQHF.

This sequence joins TRBV9 and TRBJ1-1; a weak D match, TRBD1 (6 bases). There are 15 residues in the CDR3. Trimming shortened V by 1 base and J by 3 bases, and 13 bases separated the two germline ends. The germline V gene encodes CDR1 SGDLS and CDR2 YYNGEE. The CDR3 loop reads CASSVLGGQDTEAFF. The CDR3 region has the DNA TGTGCCAGCAGCGTACTCGGGGGGCAGGACACTGAAGCTTTCTTT.

In its sample, this clone was seen a few times. This chain joins TRBV5-1 and TRBJ2-1; 11 bases fit TRBD2. Trimming removed 2 bases from V and 5 bases from J; junction bases left unmatched: 3. The germline V gene encodes CDR1 SGHRS and CDR2 YFSETQ. CDR3 length equals 15 residues. The CDR3 bases are TGCGCCAGCAGCTTCACTAGCGGGGGAAACAATGAGCAGTTCTTC. Its protein product is CASSFTSGGNNEQFF.

The V call is TRBV2, the J call TRBJ1-5; D is ambiguous. The ends were cut back, 8 bases at V and 4 bases at J, with 12 bases in the middle. Germline loops: CDR1 SNHLY, CDR2 FYNNEI. The CDR3 covers 13 residues. CDR3: CASRETLNQPQHF. As DNA, the CDR3 is TGTGCCAGCCGGGAGACACTTAATCAGCCCCAGCATTTT.

The chain carries TRBV28 and TRBJ1-2; 7 positions match TRBD1. Losses at the gene ends were 5 bases for V and 4 bases for J; bases not matched to a gene: 13. The CDR3 contains 16 residues. Per germline, CDR1 MDHEN and CDR2 SYDVKM. CDR3 coding DNA: TGTGCCAGCAGTAGCCTTGGACTGGCAGGGGGCTATGGCTACACCTTC. This gives the protein CASSSLGLAGGYGYTF.

The V gene is TRBV10-1, the J gene TRBJ2-1, with 7 bases that match TRBD2. J lost 2 bases, V lost 2 bases, and 6 bases had no gene match. The CDR3 totals 16 residues. Germline lookup yields CDR1 WNHNN and CDR2 SYGVQD (reference sequence). CDR3 DNA: TGCGCCAGCAGTGAGCAGCCCCTAGCGGCCTACAATGAGCAGTTCTTC. The encoded protein is CASSEQPLAAYNEQFF.

This sequence joins TRBV28 and TRBJ1-3; TRBD1 matches 7 bases. The CDR3 sequence is 17 residues long. J was trimmed by 7 bases and V by 2 bases; bases with no gene match: 14. CDR1 is MDHEN and CDR2 is SYDVKM in the germline V gene. The CDR3 loop reads CASSLALGGGGRNTIYF. The CDR3 DNA reads as TGTGCCAGCAGTTTAGCCCTAGGAGGGGGCGGAAGGAACACCATATATTTT.

For this clone: The junction departs from germline at one end; a sequencing error may be responsible. The chain recombines TRBV7-7 with TRBJ2-5; perhaps TRBD1 as D (6 bases). This CDR3 is 13 amino acids long. Germline V lookup: CDR1 SSHAT, CDR2 FNYEAQ (reference sequence). CDR3 nucleotides: TGTGCTAGCAGCTTTGGGGCCGAGGGGGCCCAGTACTTC. The encoded protein is CASSFGAEGAQYF.

The chain uses TRBV4-3 and TRBJ2-7, with 8 bases that match TRBD1. Germline values: CDR1 LGHNA, CDR2 YSLEER. V shed 5 bases and J 4 bases; nucleotides not matched to a gene: 7. The CDR3 has 14 amino acids. CDR3 DNA: TGCGCCAGCAGCTTCGGACAGGGAGATTACGAGCAGTACTTC. It is translated as CASSFGQGDYEQYF.

This clone was seen repeatedly, ten times or more. The V call is TRBV29-1, the J call TRBJ1-2; D is uncertain. Trimming cost V 5 bases and J 3 bases, with 10 bases left between them. Germline loops: CDR1 SQVTM, CDR2 ANQGSEA. The CDR3 is 12 amino acids. The CDR3 protein is CSVMPDHYGYTF. The CDR3 DNA follows: TGCAGCGTTATGCCAGATCACTATGGCTACACCTTC.

The chain is built from TRBV30 and TRBJ1-2; D may be TRBD1 (5 bases). The germline V gene encodes CDR1 GTSNPN and CDR2 SVGIG (reference sequence). Trimming removed 7 bases at V and 5 bases at J, with 17 bases between. The CDR3 sequence is 13 residues long. CDR3 protein: CALKGQERYGYTF. Here the CDR3 DNA reads TGTGCCTTAAAGGGGCAGGAAAGATATGGCTACACCTTC. Filled out from reference TRBV30 and TRBJ1-2, the complete variable domain reads SQTIHQWPATLVQPVGSPLSLECTVEGTSNPNLYWYRQAAGRGLQLLFYSVGIGQISSEVPQNLSASRPQDRQFILSSKKLLLSDSGFYLCALKGQERYGYTFGSGTRLTVV.

Regarding this clone: Other DNA sequences in this sample translate to the same CDR3. The V call is TRBV29-1, the J call TRBJ2-7; 10 nucleotides match TRBD1. The CDR3 loop spans 14 amino acids. Trimming at V came to 1 base and at J to 4 bases, leaving 4 bases not matched to a gene. The germline CDR1 and CDR2 sequences are SQVTM and ANQGSEA. The CDR3 reads CSVEGQGASYEQYF. The CDR3 nucleotides are TGCAGCGTTGAAGGACAGGGGGCCTCATACGAGCAGTACTTC.

V is TRBV7-2 and J is TRBJ2-5; TRBD1 might be the D (5 bases). Trimming left V 0 bases short and J 2 bases short, with 7 bases between. The germline CDR1 and CDR2 sequences are SGHTA and FQGNSA. The CDR3 sequence is 14 residues long. CDR3: CASSLARDQETQYF. Written as DNA, the CDR3 is TGTGCCAGCAGCTTAGCCAGGGATCAAGAGACCCAGTACTTC.

This clone was detected once. V usage is TRBV28 and J usage is TRBJ1-1; the match to TRBD1 covers 9 bases. Trimming removed 4 bases from V and 2 bases from J; junction bases left unmatched: 5. The germline gives CDR1 MDHEN, CDR2 SYDVKM. The CDR3 is made up of 15 amino acids. The CDR3 sequence is CASSWLTGGNTEAFF. The DNA of the CDR3 is TGTGCCAGCAGTTGGCTTACAGGGGGCAACACTGAAGCTTTCTTT.